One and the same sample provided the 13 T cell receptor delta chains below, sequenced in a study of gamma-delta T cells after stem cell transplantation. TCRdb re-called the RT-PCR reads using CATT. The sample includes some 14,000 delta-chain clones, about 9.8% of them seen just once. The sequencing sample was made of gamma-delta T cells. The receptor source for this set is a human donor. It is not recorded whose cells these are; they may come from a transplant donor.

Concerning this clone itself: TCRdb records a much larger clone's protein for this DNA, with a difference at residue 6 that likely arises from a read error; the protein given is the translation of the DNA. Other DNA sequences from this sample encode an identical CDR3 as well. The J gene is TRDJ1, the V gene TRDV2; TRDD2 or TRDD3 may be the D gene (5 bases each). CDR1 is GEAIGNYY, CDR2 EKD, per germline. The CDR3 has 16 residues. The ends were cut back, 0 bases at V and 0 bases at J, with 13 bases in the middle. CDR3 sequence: CACDTLGLRYTDKLIF. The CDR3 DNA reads TGTGCCTGTGACACCCTGGGCCTTCGGTACACCGATAAACTCATCTTT.

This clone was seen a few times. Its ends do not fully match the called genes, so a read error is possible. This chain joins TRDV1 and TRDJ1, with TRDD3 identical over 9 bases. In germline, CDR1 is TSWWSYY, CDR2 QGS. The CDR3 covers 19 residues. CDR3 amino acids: CAIGDSTGKGDTCTDKLIF. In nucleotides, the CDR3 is TGTGCTATTGGGGACAGTACTGGGAAGGGGGATACTTGCACCGATAAACTCATCTTT.

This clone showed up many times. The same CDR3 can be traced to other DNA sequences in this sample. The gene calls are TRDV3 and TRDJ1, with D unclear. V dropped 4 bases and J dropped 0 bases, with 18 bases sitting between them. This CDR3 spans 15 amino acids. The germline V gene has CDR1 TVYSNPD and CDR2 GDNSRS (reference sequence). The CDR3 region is CACSLRPRYTDKLIF. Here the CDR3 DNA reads TGTGCCTGTTCACTCAGGCCGCGGTACACCGATAAACTCATCTTT.

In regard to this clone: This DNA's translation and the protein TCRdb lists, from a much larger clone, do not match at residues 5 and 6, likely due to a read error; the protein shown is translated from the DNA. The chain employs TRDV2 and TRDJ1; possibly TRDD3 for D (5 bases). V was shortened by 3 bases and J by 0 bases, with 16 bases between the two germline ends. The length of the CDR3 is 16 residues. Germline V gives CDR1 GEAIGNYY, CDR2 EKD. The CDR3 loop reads CACDREGTSNTDKLIF. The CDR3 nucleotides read TGTGCCTGTGACCGTGAGGGGACCTCAAACACCGATAAACTCATCTTT.

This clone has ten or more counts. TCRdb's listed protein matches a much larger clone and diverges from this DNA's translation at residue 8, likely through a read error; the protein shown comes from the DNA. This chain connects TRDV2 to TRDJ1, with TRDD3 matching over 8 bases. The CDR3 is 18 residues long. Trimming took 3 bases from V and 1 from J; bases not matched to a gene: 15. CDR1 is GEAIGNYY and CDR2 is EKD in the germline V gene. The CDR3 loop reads CACDSLLRDTRVTDKLIF. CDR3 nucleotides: TGTGCCTGTGACTCATTACTGAGGGATACGCGTGTCACCGATAAACTCATCTTT.

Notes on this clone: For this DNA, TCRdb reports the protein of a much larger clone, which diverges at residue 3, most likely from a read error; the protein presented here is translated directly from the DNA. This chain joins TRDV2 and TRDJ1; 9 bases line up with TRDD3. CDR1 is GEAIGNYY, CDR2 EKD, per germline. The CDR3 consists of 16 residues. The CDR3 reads CASDTVGGYYTDKLIF. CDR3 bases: TGTGCCAGTGACACCGTTGGGGGATATTACACCGATAAACTCATCTTT.

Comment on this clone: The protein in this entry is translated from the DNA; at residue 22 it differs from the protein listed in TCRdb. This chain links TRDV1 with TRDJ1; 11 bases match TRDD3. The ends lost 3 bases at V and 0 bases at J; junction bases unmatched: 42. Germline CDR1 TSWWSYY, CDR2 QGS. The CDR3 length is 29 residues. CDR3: CALGDLPGAGSHIGRTYWGIGPYTDKLIF. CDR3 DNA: TGTGCTCTTGGGGACCTCCCGGGGGCAGGTTCCCATATAGGTAGGACTTACTGGGGGATAGGCCCTTACACCGATAAACTCATCTTT.

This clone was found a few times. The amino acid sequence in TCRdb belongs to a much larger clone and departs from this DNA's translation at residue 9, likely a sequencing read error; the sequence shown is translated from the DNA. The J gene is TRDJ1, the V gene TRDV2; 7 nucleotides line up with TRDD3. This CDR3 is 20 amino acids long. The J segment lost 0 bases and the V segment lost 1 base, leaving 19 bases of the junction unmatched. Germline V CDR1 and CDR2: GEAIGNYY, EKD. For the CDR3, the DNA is TGTGCCTGTGACACTCTACCTTCTGGGGCTGGGGGCTCGTACACCGATAAACTCATCTTT. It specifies CACDTLPSGAGGSYTDKLIF.

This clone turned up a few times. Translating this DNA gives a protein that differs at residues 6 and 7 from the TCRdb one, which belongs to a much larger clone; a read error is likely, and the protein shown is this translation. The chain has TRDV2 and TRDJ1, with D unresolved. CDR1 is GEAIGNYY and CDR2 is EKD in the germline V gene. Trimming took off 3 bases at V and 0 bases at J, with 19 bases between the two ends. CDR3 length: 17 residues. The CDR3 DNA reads TGTGCCTGTGACTTACGGGTGGAGGAGACCTACACCGATAAACTCATCTTT. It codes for CACDLRVEETYTDKLIF.

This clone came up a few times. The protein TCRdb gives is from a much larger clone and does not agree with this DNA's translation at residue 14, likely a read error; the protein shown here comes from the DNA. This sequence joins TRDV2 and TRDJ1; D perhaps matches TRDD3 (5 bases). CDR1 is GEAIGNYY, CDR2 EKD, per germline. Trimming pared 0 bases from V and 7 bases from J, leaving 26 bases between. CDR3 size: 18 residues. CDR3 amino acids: CACDTVGTSSQSAGKLIF. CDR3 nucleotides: TGTGCCTGTGACACCGTGGGGACTTCATCGCAGAGCGCCGGTAAACTCATCTTT.

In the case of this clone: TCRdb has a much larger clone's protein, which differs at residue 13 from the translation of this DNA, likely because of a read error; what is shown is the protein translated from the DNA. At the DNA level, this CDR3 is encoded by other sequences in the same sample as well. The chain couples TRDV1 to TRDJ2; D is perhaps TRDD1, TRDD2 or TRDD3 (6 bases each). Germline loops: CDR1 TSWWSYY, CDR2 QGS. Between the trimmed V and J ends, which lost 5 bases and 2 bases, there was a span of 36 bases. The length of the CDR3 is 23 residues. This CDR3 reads CALGKGILLKYGRILDLTAQLFF. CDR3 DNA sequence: TGTGCTCTTGGGAAGGGGATCCTACTGAAATACGGGAGGATACTGGACTTGACAGCACAACTCTTCTTT.

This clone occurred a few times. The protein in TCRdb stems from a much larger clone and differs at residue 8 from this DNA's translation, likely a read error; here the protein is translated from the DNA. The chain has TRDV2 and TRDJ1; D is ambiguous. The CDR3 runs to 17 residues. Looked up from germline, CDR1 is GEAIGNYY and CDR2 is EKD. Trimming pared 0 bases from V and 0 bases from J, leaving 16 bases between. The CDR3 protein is CACDTVLSRKDTDKLIF. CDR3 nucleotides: TGTGCCTGTGACACCGTCCTGTCCCGGAAGGACACCGATAAACTCATCTTT.

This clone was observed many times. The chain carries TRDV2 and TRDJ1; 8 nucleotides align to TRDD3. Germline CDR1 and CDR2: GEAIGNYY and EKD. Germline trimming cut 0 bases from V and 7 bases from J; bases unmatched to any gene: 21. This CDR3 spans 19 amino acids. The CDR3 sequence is CACDTGRAQTGDRSAKLIF. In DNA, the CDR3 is TGTGCCTGTGACACCGGTAGGGCTCAGACGGGGGATAGAAGCGCTAAACTCATCTTT.